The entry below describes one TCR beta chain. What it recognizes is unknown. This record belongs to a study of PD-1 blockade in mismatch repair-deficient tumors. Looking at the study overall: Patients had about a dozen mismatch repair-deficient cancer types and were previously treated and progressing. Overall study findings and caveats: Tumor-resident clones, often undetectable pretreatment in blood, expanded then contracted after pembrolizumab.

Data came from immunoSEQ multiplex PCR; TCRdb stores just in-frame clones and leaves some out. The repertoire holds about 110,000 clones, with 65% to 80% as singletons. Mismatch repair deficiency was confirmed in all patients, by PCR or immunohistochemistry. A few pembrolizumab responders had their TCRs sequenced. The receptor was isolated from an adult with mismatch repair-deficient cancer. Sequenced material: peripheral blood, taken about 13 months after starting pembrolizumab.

The CDR3: CASSQETGLREQYF. The CDR3 nucleotides read TGCGCCAGCAGCCAAGAAACGGGACTCCGGGAGCAGTACTTC. V is TRBV4-1 and J is TRBJ2-7; possibly TRBD2 for D (6 bases). The V gene lost 0 bases and the J gene lost 7 bases, with 13 bases spanning the gap. Germline lookup yields CDR1 MGHRA and CDR2 YSYEKL. The CDR3 sequence is 14 residues long.